The 21 T cell receptor beta chains in this list originate from one sample, sequenced in a study of CD8+ T cells in alopecia areata. cDNA prepared by RNA extraction and subsequent reverse transcription served as the template for sequencing. The table came from immunoSEQ multiplex PCR; TCRdb's copy has only in-frame clones and leaves some out. The sample holds some 180,000 clones, more than 55% seen once. The sequencing sample was made of CD8+ T cells sorted from blood. The receptors stem from a human donor in good health.

The chain carries TRBV5-1 and TRBJ1-2, with 8 bases matching TRBD1. In germline, CDR1 is SGHRS, CDR2 YFSETQ. V trimming: 7 bases; J trimming: 7 bases; junction bases outside the gene matches: 9. The CDR3 has 13 amino acids. This CDR3 reads CASRQGLSGGYTF. As DNA, the CDR3 is TGCGCCAGCCGACAGGGGTTGAGTGGTGGCTACACCTTC.

This clone was observed a few times. The chain has TRBV9 and TRBJ2-5, with D possibly TRBD2 on 6 matching bases. This CDR3 has 16 amino acids. CDR1 and CDR2 (germline): SGDLS, YYNGEE. V lost 0 bases and J 4 bases, leaving 16 bases between the germline ends. CDR3 in amino acids: CASSVGFGGAGETQYF. The CDR3 nucleotides are TGTGCCAGCAGCGTAGGATTCGGCGGAGCGGGAGAGACCCAGTACTTC.

This clone was detected many times. The chain employs TRBV7-8 and TRBJ1-2; a weak D match, TRBD1 (5 bases). V shed 7 bases and J shed 2 bases, with 20 bases lying between them. From germline, CDR1 is SGHVS and CDR2 FQNEAQ. The CDR3 covers 16 residues. The CDR3 DNA is TGTGCCAGCATCCCTGAGGGGAGAGGGTGGAACTATGGCTACACCTTC. This gives the protein CASIPEGRGWNYGYTF.

The genes are TRBV7-6 and TRBJ2-1; D is uncertain. V was shortened by 1 base and J by 5 bases, with 9 bases between the two germline ends. In germline, CDR1 is SGHVS, CDR2 FNYEAQ. The length of the CDR3 is 14 residues. CDR3 region: CASSLVPGDNEQFF. For the CDR3, the DNA is TGTGCCAGCAGCTTAGTCCCAGGAGACAATGAGCAGTTCTTC.

This clone was seen more than once but under ten times. The gene calls are TRBV9 and TRBJ1-4; no reliable D call. Germline CDR1 and CDR2: SGDLS and YYNGEE. The CDR3 has 14 residues. Trimming pared 0 bases from V and 8 bases from J, leaving 11 bases between. CDR3 sequence reads: CASSVGGRAEKLFF. The CDR3 bases are TGTGCCAGCAGCGTAGGAGGGAGGGCCGAAAAACTGTTTTTT.

This clone has more than one count but fewer than ten. J is TRBJ1-1 and V is TRBV7-9; possibly TRBD1 for D (5 bases). Germline CDR1 is SEHNR and CDR2 is FQNEAQ (reference sequence). The ends were cut back, 4 bases at V and 1 base at J, with 7 bases in the middle. This CDR3 has 13 amino acids. The CDR3: CASSSGPNTEAFF. As DNA, the CDR3 is TGTGCCAGCAGCTCGGGGCCGAACACTGAAGCTTTCTTT.

This clone was observed a single time. The J gene is TRBJ1-5, the V gene TRBV30; D is unclear. The CDR3 has 14 amino acids. Germline CDR1 and CDR2: GTSNPN and SVGIG (reference sequence). The ends were cut back, 0 bases at V and 4 bases at J, with 10 bases in the middle. Written as DNA, the CDR3 is TGTGCCTGGAGTGTAGTCAGTACTAATCAGCCCCAGCATTTT. Its protein product is CAWSVVSTNQPQHF.

The chain employs TRBV28 and TRBJ2-5; 10 bases match TRBD1. V was pared by 5 bases and J by 1 base, with 19 bases of the junction left unmatched. The CDR3 consists of 20 residues. Germline V gives CDR1 MDHEN, CDR2 SYDVKM. CDR3 DNA sequence: TGTGCCAGCAGTCATCCCCCCGGGACAGGGGCGCAATCGAGCCAAGAGACCCAGTACTTC. Its translation: CASSHPPGTGAQSSQETQYF.

The CDR3 region has the DNA TGTGCCAGCAGCTTATCTGGCAGCTCTGGAAACACCATATATTTT. This codes for CASSLSGSSGNTIYF. The chain uses TRBV7-6 and TRBJ1-3; D gene unclear. This CDR3 is 15 amino acids long. Germline CDR1 is SGHVS and CDR2 is FNYEAQ. Between the trimmed V and J ends, which lost 2 bases and 0 bases, there was a span of 8 bases.

A few counts support this clone. The chain recombines TRBV4-1 with TRBJ1-1; TRBD1 might be the D (5 bases). Germline values: CDR1 MGHRA, CDR2 YSYEKL. The CDR3 loop spans 15 amino acids. Trimming took off 3 bases at V and 4 bases at J, with 15 bases between the two ends. The CDR3 nucleotides read TGCGCCAGCAGCCAGGCCCAAGGGGTGGGCACTGAAGCTTTCTTT. Amino acids: CASSQAQGVGTEAFF.

The chain combines TRBV2 with TRBJ2-2, with 7 bases matching TRBD2. V dropped 6 bases and J dropped 2; count of bases not matched to a gene: 3. The CDR3 has 14 amino acids. Germline V gene sequence: CDR1 SNHLY, CDR2 FYNNEI. In nucleotides, the CDR3 is TGTGCCAGCAGGGGAGGGACCAACACCGGGGAGCTGTTTTTT. Encoded protein: CASRGGTNTGELFF.

This clone was counted only a few times. V gene TRBV29-1 combines with J gene TRBJ1-1, with a tentative D call TRBD1 (5 bases). Germline CDR1 is SQVTM and CDR2 is ANQGSEA. V lost 7 bases to trimming and J lost 1 base, with 10 bases between them. This CDR3 contains 12 residues. The CDR3 is CSAPQGNTEAFF. The CDR3 bases are TGCAGCGCTCCTCAGGGGAACACTGAAGCTTTCTTT.

The CDR3 protein is CASSPIPQELNTEAFF. As DNA, the CDR3 is TGTGCCAGCAGCCCAATTCCACAGGAGCTAAACACTGAAGCTTTCTTT. The genes are TRBV7-6 and TRBJ1-1; possibly TRBD1 for D (5 bases). Germline CDR1 reads SGHVS; CDR2 reads FNYEAQ. CDR3 length: 16 amino acids. The germline V and J ends were trimmed by 5 bases and 2 bases, with 18 bases remaining between them.

This chain links TRBV2 with TRBJ2-2; 7 nucleotides agree with TRBD1. The CDR3 covers 15 residues. V lost 10 bases and J lost 4; bases outside the gene matches: 12. Germline V lookup: CDR1 SNHLY, CDR2 FYNNEI. The CDR3 coding sequence is TGTGCCAACTCAGCCCGGGACAGCGGCACCGGGGAGCTGTTTTTT. Translated: CANSARDSGTGELFF.

This clone has just a few counts. V and J are TRBV5-6 and TRBJ2-3, with D unresolved. The CDR3 runs 15 residues. Germline V gene lookup returns CDR1 SGHDT and CDR2 YYEEEE. Between the trimmed V and J ends, which lost 4 bases and 2 bases, there was a span of 14 bases. The CDR3 coding sequence is TGTGCCAGCAGCCCATCCATATCAGTCACAGATACGCAGTATTTT. Translated, it gives CASSPSISVTDTQYF. Full variable domain (remainder filled in from reference TRBV5-6 and TRBJ2-3): DAGVTQSPTHLIKTRGQQVTLRCSPKSGHDTVSWYQQALGQGPQFIFQYYEEEERQRGNFPDRFSGHQFPNYSSELNVNALLLGDSALYLCASSPSISVTDTQYFGPGTRLTVL.

The V gene is TRBV6-5, the J gene TRBJ1-5; TRBD1 is a possible D gene (5 bases). V was clipped by 0 bases and J by 7 bases, with 7 bases between them. The CDR3 loop spans 13 amino acids. Germline CDR1 is MNHEY and CDR2 is SVGAGI. The CDR3 spells CASSYSGVQPQHF. The CDR3 bases are TGTGCCAGCAGTTACTCGGGGGTCCAGCCCCAGCATTTT.

The genes are TRBV7-2 and TRBJ1-5, with D hard to call. The CDR3 covers 14 residues. Germline V gene sequence: CDR1 SGHTA, CDR2 FQGNSA. Trimming removed 1 base from V and 4 bases from J, with 8 bases in between. CDR3 sequence: CASSLVEGNQPQHF. The CDR3 bases are TGTGCCAGCAGCTTAGTGGAAGGGAATCAGCCCCAGCATTTT.

This clone showed up just once. The V call is TRBV12-5, the J call TRBJ2-7; D may match TRBD1 or TRBD2 (6 bases each). The germline gives CDR1 LGHNT, CDR2 FRNRAP. V lost 9 bases and J 2 bases, leaving 17 bases between the germline ends. The CDR3 is 14 residues long. This CDR3 is CARALGGLAYEQYF. Written as DNA, the CDR3 is TGTGCTAGGGCATTGGGGGGCCTGGCCTACGAGCAGTACTTC.

This clone was counted between two and nine times. V is TRBV18 and J is TRBJ1-1; 11 positions agree with TRBD1. V lost 4 bases and J lost 0; bases outside the gene matches: 4. Germline V gene sequence: CDR1 KGHSH, CDR2 LQKENI. The CDR3 extends over 16 amino acids. CDR3 nucleotides: TGTGCCAGCTCACTGGACAGGGGGCTCATGAACACTGAAGCTTTCTTT. Translation: CASSLDRGLMNTEAFF.

The rearrangement joins TRBV11-2 to TRBJ2-5, with D uncertain. The V gene lost 1 base and the J gene lost 5 bases, with 8 bases spanning the gap. The CDR3 is 13 amino acids. Germline lookup yields CDR1 SGHAT and CDR2 FQNNGV. This CDR3 is CASSLVSPETQYF. Written as DNA, the CDR3 is TGTGCCAGCAGCTTAGTGTCTCCCGAGACCCAGTACTTC.

This chain links TRBV5-1 with TRBJ2-1, with a weak D call TRBD2 (5 bases). This CDR3 region has 19 residues. The V end was cut by 4 bases, the J end by 3 bases, with 26 bases between. From germline, CDR1 is SGHRS and CDR2 YFSETQ. The CDR3 bases are TGCGCCAGCAGCCCGACGGGAAGGTCCGCCCCAACACTCTACAATGAGCAGTTCTTC. Its protein product is CASSPTGRSAPTLYNEQFF.